In its sample, the clone carrying this T cell receptor (beta chain) was seen once. Genomic DNA in a quantity of around 2 micrograms was derived from cryopreserved PBMCs for TCR beta libraries. V was cut by 2 bases and J by 0 bases, with 14 bases left in between. The V gene's germline CDR1 is MNHEY and CDR2 SMNVEV (reference sequence). The CDR3 sequence is 16 residues long. This record belongs to a study of cytotoxic CD8 clonotypes in ibrutinib-treated CLL. Turning to the study itself: Partial responders around 24, complete 2; around twelve progressed and some 14 stayed in remission by median around 62 months. Response specimens were obtained following a median treatment duration of around 12 months, with a range of 6 to 36.

Assay used: immunoSEQ multiplex PCR; TCRdb lists only in-frame clones, some missing. The repertoire consists of about 150,000 clones, with roughly three quarters occurring once and the leading ten covering 9.5% to 15%. This sequence was found in a human donor with chronic lymphocytic leukemia. The gene calls are TRBV27 and TRBJ2-7, with D perhaps TRBD2 (5 bases). Source: PBMCs, taken after 12 months of ibrutinib treatment. In DNA, the CDR3 is TGTGCCAGCAGTTTACAGTGGCGGGCATACTCCTACGAGCAGTACTTC. The encoded protein is CASSLQWRAYSYEQYF.